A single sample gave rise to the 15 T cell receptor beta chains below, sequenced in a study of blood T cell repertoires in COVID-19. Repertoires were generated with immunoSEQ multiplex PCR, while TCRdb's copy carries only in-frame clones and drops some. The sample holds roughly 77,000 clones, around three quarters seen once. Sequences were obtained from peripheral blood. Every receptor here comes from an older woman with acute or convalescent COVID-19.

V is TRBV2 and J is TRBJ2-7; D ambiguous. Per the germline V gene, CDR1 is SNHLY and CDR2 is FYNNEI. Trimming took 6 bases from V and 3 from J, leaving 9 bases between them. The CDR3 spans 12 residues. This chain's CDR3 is CASSPQNYEQYF. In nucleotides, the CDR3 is TGTGCCAGCAGCCCACAGAACTACGAGCAGTACTTC.

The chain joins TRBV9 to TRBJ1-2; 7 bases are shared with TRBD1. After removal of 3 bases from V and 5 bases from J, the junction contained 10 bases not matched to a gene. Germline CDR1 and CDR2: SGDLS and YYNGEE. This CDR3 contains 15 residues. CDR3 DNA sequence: TGTGCCAGCAGCGCCCTAATCCCGACAGGGTATGGCTACACCTTC. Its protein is CASSALIPTGYGYTF.

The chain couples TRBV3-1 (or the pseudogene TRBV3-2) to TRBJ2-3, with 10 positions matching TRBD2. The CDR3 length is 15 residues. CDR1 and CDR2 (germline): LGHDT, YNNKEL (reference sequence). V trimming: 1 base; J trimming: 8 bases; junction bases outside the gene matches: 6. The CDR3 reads CASSQVASGGGTQYF. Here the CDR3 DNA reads TGTGCCAGCAGCCAAGTGGCTAGCGGGGGCGGTACGCAGTATTTT.

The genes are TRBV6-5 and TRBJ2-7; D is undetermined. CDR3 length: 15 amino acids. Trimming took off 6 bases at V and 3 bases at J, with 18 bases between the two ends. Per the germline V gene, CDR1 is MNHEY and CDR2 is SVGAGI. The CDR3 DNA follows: TGTGCCAGCAGCCCCAGGCAGAGTTACCACTACGAGCAGTACTTC. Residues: CASSPRQSYHYEQYF.

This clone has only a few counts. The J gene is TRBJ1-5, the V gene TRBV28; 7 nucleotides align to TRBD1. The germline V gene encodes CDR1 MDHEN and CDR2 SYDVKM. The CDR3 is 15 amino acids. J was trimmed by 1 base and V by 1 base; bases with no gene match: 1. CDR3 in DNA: TGTGCCAGCAGTTTATACAGGGGAAGCAATCAGCCCCAGCATTTT. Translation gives CASSLYRGSNQPQHF.

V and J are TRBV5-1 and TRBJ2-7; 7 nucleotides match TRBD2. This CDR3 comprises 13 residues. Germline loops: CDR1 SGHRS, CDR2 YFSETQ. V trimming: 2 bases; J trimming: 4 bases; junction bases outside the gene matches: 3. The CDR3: CASSFQAGYEQYF. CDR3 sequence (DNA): TGCGCCAGCAGCTTTCAAGCGGGGTACGAGCAGTACTTC.

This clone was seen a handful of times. The CDR3 region is CASSLRTNGNEQFF. CDR3 bases: TGTGCCAGCAGTTTACGGACTAATGGTAATGAGCAGTTCTTC. The rearrangement uses TRBV6-6 and TRBJ2-1, with a possible D match to TRBD2 (6 bases). CDR3 length: 14 residues. Germline V gene data show CDR1 as MNHNY and CDR2 as SVGAGI (reference sequence). Trimming removed 4 bases from V and 7 bases from J, with 14 bases in between.

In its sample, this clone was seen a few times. This CDR3 is CASSIWDSSNQPQHF. CDR3 DNA: TGTGCCAGTAGTATCTGGGACAGCAGTAATCAGCCCCAGCATTTT. The rearrangement joins TRBV19 to TRBJ1-5; 7 bases fit TRBD1. There are 15 residues in the CDR3. The V and J ends lost 3 bases and 4 bases, in that order; junction bases with no gene match: 6. Germline lookup yields CDR1 LNHDA and CDR2 SQIVND (reference sequence).

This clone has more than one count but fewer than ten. The CDR3 reads CATSREEALNYGYTF. The CDR3 DNA follows: TGTGCCACCAGCAGAGAGGAGGCGTTAAACTATGGCTACACCTTC. The genes are TRBV15 and TRBJ1-2; D not resolved. CDR3 length: 15 amino acids. The germline gives CDR1 LNHNV, CDR2 YYDKDF (reference sequence). V lost 0 bases and J lost 2, with 10 bases in between.

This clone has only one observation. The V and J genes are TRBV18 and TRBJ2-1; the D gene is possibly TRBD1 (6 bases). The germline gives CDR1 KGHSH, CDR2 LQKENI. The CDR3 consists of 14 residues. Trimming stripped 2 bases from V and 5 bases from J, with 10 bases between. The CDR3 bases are TGTGCCAGCTCACCAGATTGGGACAACAATGAGCAGTTCTTC. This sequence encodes CASSPDWDNNEQFF.

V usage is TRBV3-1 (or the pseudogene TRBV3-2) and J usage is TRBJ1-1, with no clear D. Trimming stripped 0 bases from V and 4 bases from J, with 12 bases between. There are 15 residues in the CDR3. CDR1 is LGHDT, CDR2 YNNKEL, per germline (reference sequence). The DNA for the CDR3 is TGTGCCAGCAGCCAAGATAGGAGGGAGCCCACTGAAGCTTTCTTT. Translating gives CASSQDRREPTEAFF.

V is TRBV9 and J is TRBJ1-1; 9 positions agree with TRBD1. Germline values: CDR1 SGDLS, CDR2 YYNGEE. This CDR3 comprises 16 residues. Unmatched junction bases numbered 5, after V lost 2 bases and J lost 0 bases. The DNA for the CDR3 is TGTGCCAGCAGCGTTGATGGGACAGGGATGAACACTGAAGCTTTCTTT. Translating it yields CASSVDGTGMNTEAFF.

As DNA, the CDR3 is TGTGCCAGCAGCTTAGTTGGGGCTAGAACTATACAGACCCAGTACTTC. Its protein product is CASSLVGARTIQTQYF. The rearrangement links TRBV7-8 to TRBJ2-5; the D gene is possibly TRBD1 (5 bases). Germline CDR1 SGHVS, CDR2 FQNEAQ. This CDR3 has 16 residues. Deletions cut 1 base from V and 6 bases from J, with 18 bases between.

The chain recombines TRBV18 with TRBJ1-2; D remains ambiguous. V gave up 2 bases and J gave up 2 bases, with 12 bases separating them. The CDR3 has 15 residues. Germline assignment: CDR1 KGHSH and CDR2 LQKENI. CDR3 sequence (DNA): TGTGCCAGCTCACCAGGACTCGCCTACAACTATGGCTACACCTTC. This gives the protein CASSPGLAYNYGYTF.

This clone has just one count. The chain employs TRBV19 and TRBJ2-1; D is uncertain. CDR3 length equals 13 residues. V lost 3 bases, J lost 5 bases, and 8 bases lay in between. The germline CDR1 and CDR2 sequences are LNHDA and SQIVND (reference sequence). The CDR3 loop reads CASSILADNEQFF. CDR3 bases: TGTGCCAGTAGTATTTTGGCAGACAATGAGCAGTTCTTC.